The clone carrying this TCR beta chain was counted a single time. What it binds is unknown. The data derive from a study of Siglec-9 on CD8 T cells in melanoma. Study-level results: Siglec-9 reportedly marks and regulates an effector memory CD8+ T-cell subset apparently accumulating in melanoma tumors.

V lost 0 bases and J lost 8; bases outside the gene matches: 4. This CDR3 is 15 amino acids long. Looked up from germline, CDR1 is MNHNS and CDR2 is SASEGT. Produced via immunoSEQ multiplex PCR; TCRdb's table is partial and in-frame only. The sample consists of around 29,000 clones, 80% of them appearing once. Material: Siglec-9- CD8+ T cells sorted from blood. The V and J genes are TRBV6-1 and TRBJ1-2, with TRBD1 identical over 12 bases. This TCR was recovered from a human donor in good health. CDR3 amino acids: CASSEAGTGGRGYTF. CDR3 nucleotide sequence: TGTGCCAGCAGTGAAGCCGGGACAGGGGGCAGGGGCTACACCTTC.